Presented here are 30 T cell receptor beta chains from one specimen sequenced in a study of T cell responses to AZD1222 COVID-19 vaccine. Method: immunoSEQ multiplex PCR; TCRdb's copy keeps in-frame clones and lacks some. The sample holds some 120,000 clones; about 85% are singletons and the top ten take approximately 6.6%. The sample here was peripheral blood, taken on day 0 of AZD1222 vaccination. Receptor source: an adult in good health.

The rearrangement joins TRBV18 to TRBJ2-7; D call uncertain. V was pared by 1 base and J by 4 bases, with 8 bases between. Looked up from germline, CDR1 is KGHSH and CDR2 is LQKENI. The CDR3 has 13 amino acids. The DNA for the CDR3 is TGTGCCAGCTCACCACTGGCCACGTACGAGCAGTACTTC. It codes for CASSPLATYEQYF.

This clone was seen only once. The V gene is TRBV30, the J gene TRBJ2-7; D is possibly TRBD2 (5 bases). The CDR3 covers 13 residues. The V gene's germline CDR1 is GTSNPN and CDR2 SVGIG (reference sequence). Trimming stripped 3 bases from V and 1 base from J, with 10 bases between. The CDR3 DNA follows: TGTGCCTGGAGGCCCGGGATTTCCTACGAGCAGTACTTC. Amino acid sequence: CAWRPGISYEQYF.

This rearrangement joins TRBV4-2 to TRBJ2-2; D is perhaps TRBD2 (5 bases). Looked up from germline, CDR1 is LGHNA and CDR2 is YNFKEQ. Trimming shortened V by 0 bases and J by 1 base, and 6 bases separated the two germline ends. The CDR3 length is 15 residues. Here the CDR3 DNA reads TGTGCCAGCAGCCAAGAGGCGGGGAACACCGGGGAGCTGTTTTTT. This sequence encodes CASSQEAGNTGELFF.

The J gene is TRBJ2-1, the V gene TRBV5-4; 10 positions agree with TRBD2. Germline CDR1 is SGHNT and CDR2 is YYREEE (reference sequence). CDR3 length equals 17 residues. The V segment lost 2 bases and the J segment 9 bases; nucleotides outside the gene matches: 14. The CDR3 loop is CASSLGPAGGPGFEQFF. For the CDR3, the DNA is TGTGCCAGCAGCTTAGGACCAGCGGGGGGGCCTGGATTTGAGCAGTTCTTC.

The rearrangement joins TRBV4-1 to TRBJ2-1, with 9 bases identical to TRBD1. Germline V gene sequence: CDR1 MGHRA, CDR2 YSYEKL. V gave up 4 bases and J gave up 8 bases; unmatched junction bases: 3. The CDR3 runs to 13 residues. The chain's CDR3 is CASSLRTGDEQFF. Here the CDR3 DNA reads TGCGCCAGCAGCCTTCGGACAGGGGATGAGCAGTTCTTC.

The chain has TRBV9 and TRBJ2-7; 9 bases align to TRBD1. This CDR3 spans 16 amino acids. Germline loops: CDR1 SGDLS, CDR2 YYNGEE. The trim removed 0 bases at V and 3 bases at J, leaving 7 bases unmatched. The CDR3 DNA is TGTGCCAGCAGCGTAGGGGTGGACAGGGGCCACTACGAGCAGTACTTC. Residues: CASSVGVDRGHYEQYF.

The rearrangement uses TRBV18 and TRBJ1-1; D not certain. V lost 3 bases, J lost 4 bases, and 6 bases lay in between. The germline V gene encodes CDR1 KGHSH and CDR2 LQKENI. The CDR3 has 12 residues. The CDR3 protein is CASSPRATEAFF. In DNA form, the CDR3 reads TGTGCCAGCTCACCGAGAGCCACTGAAGCTTTCTTT. The entire variable domain, with the rest obtained from reference TRBV18 and TRBJ1-1, is as follows: NAGVMQNPRHLVRRRGQEARLRCSPMKGHSHVYWYRQLPEEGLKFMVYLQKENIIDESGMPKERFSAEFPKEGPSILRIQQVVRGDSAAYFCASSPRATEAFFGQGTRLTVV.

The chain joins TRBV19 to TRBJ1-1; D not certain. The germline CDR1 and CDR2 sequences are LNHDA and SQIVND (reference sequence). This CDR3 region has 12 residues. V was clipped by 5 bases and J by 0 bases, with 4 bases between them. The chain's CDR3 is CASSYMNTEAFF. For the CDR3, the DNA is TGTGCCAGTAGTTATATGAACACTGAAGCTTTCTTT.

For this clone: Other DNA sequences of this sample code for an identical CDR3. The CDR3 coding sequence is TGTGCCAGCAGTCTGACAGGGGCCCAGCCCCAGCATTTT. Its translation: CASSLTGAQPQHF. The chain carries TRBV12-3 or TRBV12-4 and TRBJ1-5; 8 bases fit TRBD1. V lost 5 bases, J lost 7 bases, and 4 bases stayed unmatched. This CDR3 is built from 13 residues.

The chain is built from TRBV12-3 or TRBV12-4 and TRBJ2-7; D is unclear. This CDR3 contains 13 residues. V lost 3 bases and J lost 2, with 8 bases in between. This chain's CDR3 is CASSFNPTYEQYF. For the CDR3, the DNA is TGTGCCAGCAGTTTCAACCCTACCTACGAGCAGTACTTC.

The chain uses TRBV7-2 and TRBJ2-3, with a tentative D call TRBD2 (5 bases). V was pared by 5 bases and J by 4 bases, with 13 bases between. Germline CDR1 is SGHTA and CDR2 is FQGNSA. The CDR3 is 14 amino acids. CDR3 in amino acids: CASSPGLRADTQYF. The CDR3 coding sequence is TGTGCCAGCAGCCCCGGATTGAGGGCAGATACGCAGTATTTT. Looking up the rest from reference TRBV7-2 and TRBJ2-3 gives the full variable domain: GAGVSQSPSNKVTEKGKDVELRCDPISGHTALYWYRQSLGQGLEFLIYFQGNSAPDKSGLPSDRFSAERTGGSVSTLTIQRTQQEDSAVYLCASSPGLRADTQYFGPGTRLTVL.

The CDR3 nucleotides read TGTGCCAGCAGCAAAGTGGACTTTCGGGGGGCCTGGGAGGATGGCAATCAGCCCCAGCATTTT. It translates to CASSKVDFRGAWEDGNQPQHF. The rearrangement links TRBV21-1 to TRBJ1-5. TRBV21-1 is shown as a pseudogene. This CDR3 spans 21 amino acids.

This clone was seen only a few times. V gene TRBV5-6 combines with J gene TRBJ2-3; D is unresolved. Per germline, CDR1 SGHDT and CDR2 YYEEEE. The CDR3 extends over 12 amino acids. Trimming removed 3 bases at V and 0 bases at J, with 2 bases between. CDR3 nucleotides: TGTGCCAGCAGCTGGAGCACAGATACGCAGTATTTT. Translated: CASSWSTDTQYF.

The V call is TRBV4-1, the J call TRBJ1-6, with D perhaps TRBD1 (5 bases). This CDR3 comprises 17 residues. Per the germline V gene, CDR1 is MGHRA and CDR2 is YSYEKL. Trimming stripped 3 bases from V and 3 bases from J, with 15 bases between. This CDR3 is CASSHETGTGYNSPLHF. For the CDR3, the DNA is TGCGCCAGCAGCCATGAAACCGGGACGGGCTATAATTCACCCCTCCACTTT.

V and J are TRBV7-9 and TRBJ1-1; 8 nucleotides match TRBD1. CDR3 length equals 16 residues. In germline, CDR1 is SEHNR, CDR2 FQNEAQ (reference sequence). V dropped 4 bases and J dropped 1; count of bases not matched to a gene: 8. The CDR3 coding sequence is TGTGCCAGCAGCTCCTATCAGGGGGCGGCGAACACTGAAGCTTTCTTT. Translated: CASSSYQGAANTEAFF.

CDR3 sequence: CASSSAEGHRWAEAFF. In DNA, the CDR3 is TGTGCCAGCAGTTCTGCGGAAGGACACCGGTGGGCTGAAGCTTTCTTT. The rearrangement uses TRBV6-2 or TRBV6-3 and TRBJ1-1, with D perhaps TRBD1 (5 bases). The germline V and J ends were trimmed by 4 bases and 6 bases, with 21 bases remaining between them. The V gene's germline CDR1 is MNHEY and CDR2 SVGEGT. The CDR3 is 16 amino acids.

This clone was found once. The chain combines TRBV6-2 or TRBV6-3 with TRBJ2-7; tentatively, D is TRBD1 (5 bases). Germline CDR1 and CDR2: MNHEY and SVGEGT. CDR3 length equals 15 residues. The V end was cut by 1 base, the J end by 5 bases, with 15 bases between. The CDR3, as DNA: TGTGCCAGCAGTTACTATGGGGCCGAGATGGACGAGCAGTACTTC. This gives the protein CASSYYGAEMDEQYF.

This chain connects TRBV24-1 to TRBJ2-7; 7 bases are a match to TRBD2. In germline, CDR1 is KGHDR, CDR2 SFDVKD. V trimming: 3 bases; J trimming: 9 bases; junction bases outside the gene matches: 4. This CDR3 is 12 amino acids long. The CDR3 coding sequence is TGTGCCACCAGTGATGGGGGGGTTGTGCAGTACTTC. Translation: CATSDGGVVQYF.

The chain couples TRBV7-6 to TRBJ1-3; D gene uncertain. This CDR3 region has 17 residues. V gave up 1 base and J gave up 0 bases, with 13 bases separating them. Germline V CDR1 and CDR2: SGHVS, FNYEAQ. The CDR3 loop is CASSLGLGIFSGNTIYF. The CDR3 nucleotides are TGTGCCAGCAGCTTAGGTTTGGGCATCTTCTCTGGAAACACCATATATTTT.

The rearrangement joins TRBV28 to TRBJ1-2; no firm D call. Per the germline V gene, CDR1 is MDHEN and CDR2 is SYDVKM. The CDR3 spans 17 residues. Deletions cut 1 base from V and 2 bases from J, with 17 bases between. CDR3 bases: TGTGCCAGCAGTTTATATAGGACCTACAAAAACAACTATGGCTACACCTTC. This sequence encodes CASSLYRTYKNNYGYTF.

DNA of the CDR3: TGCGCCAGCAATAGGGAGACAGGGACTACAGAAGCTTTCTTT. Amino acids: CASNRETGTTEAFF. The gene calls are TRBV5-1 and TRBJ1-1; 7 nucleotides align to TRBD1. The junction had 13 bases not matched to a gene; V was cut back by 6 bases and J by 8 bases. This CDR3 contains 14 residues. Germline lookup yields CDR1 SGHRS and CDR2 YFSETQ.

This clone was found a few times. The genes are TRBV7-9 and TRBJ1-2; 8 positions agree with TRBD1. The CDR3 is 12 amino acids. Unmatched junction bases numbered 3, after V lost 8 bases and J lost 4 bases. Germline lookup yields CDR1 SEHNR and CDR2 FQNEAQ (reference sequence). CDR3 amino acids: CASATGAYGYTF. CDR3 in DNA: TGTGCCAGCGCGACAGGGGCCTATGGCTACACCTTC.

The genes are TRBV9 and TRBJ2-2; TRBD1 agrees at 8 bases. V was clipped by 0 bases and J by 1 base; unmatched bases: 2. Per the germline V gene, CDR1 is SGDLS and CDR2 is YYNGEE. The CDR3 has 16 residues. The CDR3 here is CASSVGQGRNTGELFF. DNA of the CDR3: TGTGCCAGCAGCGTAGGACAGGGGAGGAACACCGGGGAGCTGTTTTTT. The whole variable domain, remainder taken from reference TRBV9 and TRBJ2-2, is DSGVTQTPKHLITATGQRVTLRCSPRSGDLSVYWYQQSLDQGLQFLIQYYNGEERAKGNILERFSAQQFPDLHSELNLSSLELGDSALYFCASSVGQGRNTGELFFGEGSRLTVL.

The V and J genes are TRBV6-5 and TRBJ1-2; 7 nucleotides line up with TRBD1. V was pared by 6 bases and J by 6 bases, with 13 bases of the junction left unmatched. The V gene's germline CDR1 is MNHEY and CDR2 SVGAGI. The CDR3 is 15 residues long. The CDR3 here is CASSAHDRVGNGYTF. The CDR3, as DNA: TGTGCCAGCAGCGCCCATGACAGGGTTGGGAATGGCTACACCTTC.

V and J are TRBV7-9 and TRBJ1-6, with D maybe TRBD1 (6 bases). Germline V gives CDR1 SEHNR, CDR2 FQNEAQ (reference sequence). V lost 5 bases and J lost 7, with 15 bases in between. This CDR3 comprises 15 residues. The CDR3 region is CASSPHRVGNSPLHF. DNA of the CDR3: TGTGCCAGCAGCCCCCACAGGGTAGGGAATTCACCCCTCCACTTT.

The CDR3 region is CASSRPINTEAFF. For the CDR3, the DNA is TGTGCCAGCAGCCGACCCATAAACACTGAAGCTTTCTTT. This chain uses TRBV28 with TRBJ1-1; D remains unclear. The CDR3 has 13 residues. V was cut by 6 bases and J by 2 bases, with 10 bases left in between. Germline CDR1 and CDR2: MDHEN and SYDVKM.

This chain links TRBV11-2 with TRBJ1-1, with TRBD1 identical over 10 bases. The V gene's germline CDR1 is SGHAT and CDR2 FQNNGV. This CDR3 spans 13 amino acids. V shed 5 bases, J shed 12 bases, and the junction held 9 bases outside the gene matches. As DNA, the CDR3 is TGTGCCAGCAGCCCCCCCCGGGACAGGGGTACTTTCTTT. It codes for CASSPPRDRGTFF.

The rearrangement joins TRBV7-9 to TRBJ2-2, with D possibly being TRBD1 (5 bases). Trimming removed 5 bases from V and 2 bases from J, with 18 bases in between. The CDR3 totals 17 residues. The germline CDR1 and CDR2 sequences are SEHNR and FQNEAQ (reference sequence). The CDR3: CASSRYLQDKNTGELFF. CDR3 bases: TGTGCCAGCAGCAGATATCTGCAGGACAAAAACACCGGGGAGCTGTTTTTT.

In its sample, this clone was seen many times. V and J are TRBV11-2 and TRBJ1-3; D call uncertain. Germline V gene data show CDR1 as SGHAT and CDR2 as FQNNGV. There are 15 residues in the CDR3. Trimming removed 0 bases at V and 6 bases at J, with 12 bases between. CDR3 amino acids: CASSLEFGPLNTIYF. In DNA, the CDR3 is TGTGCCAGCAGCTTAGAATTTGGGCCATTAAACACCATATATTTT. Supplemented by reference TRBV11-2 and TRBJ1-3, the full variable domain reads EAGVAQSPRYKIIEKRQSVAFWCNPISGHATLYWYQQILGQGPKLLIQFQNNGVVDDSQLPKDRFSAERLKGVDSTLKIQPAKLEDSAVYLCASSLEFGPLNTIYFGEGSWLTVV.

The genes are TRBV15 and TRBJ1-1; D gene uncertain. In germline, CDR1 is LNHNV, CDR2 YYDKDF (reference sequence). Between the trimmed V and J ends, which lost 0 bases and 6 bases, there was a span of 14 bases. This CDR3 is 15 amino acids long. Here the CDR3 DNA reads TGTGCCACCAGCAGAGATGCGGCCAGAAAGGCTGAAGCTTTCTTT. It is translated as CATSRDAARKAEAFF.